This T cell receptor (beta chain) emerged from a study of T-cell reconstitution after alpha-beta-depleted transplantation in children (dated by TCRdb to about 2016). In terms of the full investigation: Using TCR repertoire profiling, the study followed T-cell immune reconstitution in a quantitative way in children after TCRalphabeta/CD19-depleted allogeneic hematopoietic cell transplantation.

This clonotype was observed at least ten times. Its recognized antigen is unknown. Base qualities are missing; no much larger clone stands one base away. Taken from cysteine to phenylalanine, the CDR3 has 11 residues. Only CDR3 DNA is held: 33 bases, read in frame from base 1. CDR1 and CDR2, per the germline V gene, are SGHVS and FNYEAQ. Deletion took 5 bases off V and 8 bases off J, with a span of 6 bases between the germline ends. Library method: PCR. This sample was sequenced with an Illumina HiSeq 2500. Molecular barcoding was employed in the preparation of TCR libraries, with unique molecular identifiers being used to normalize TCRbeta repertoire quantification. The raw public reads went through TCRdb reprocessing: fastp at Q25, MiXCR clone calling, in-frame beta chains kept. All rows with the same CDR3 protein become a single entry with the most common DNA and genes. This sample holds about 260,000 distinct CDR3 sequences; roughly 7.7% were observed only once. The ten biggest clones cover nearly 6.5% of the sample.

Per the publication, the treatment or condition label means: allogeneic hematopoietic cell transplantation with graft depleted of TCRalphabeta T cells and CD19 B cells. TCRalphabeta/CD19-depleted allogeneic hematopoietic cell grafts were given to the transplant recipients, all of whom were children. Results the study describes overall, beyond this receptor: The high TCRbeta diversity at day 60 in some patients was ascribed to recipient T cells and intrathymic progenitors that had survived conditioning. Hyperexpanded clone frequencies declined over subsequent months; after one year, T-cell counts and TCRbeta diversity were mostly attributed to newly produced T cells. Apparently early alphabetaT-cell count recovery about two months after transplant reportedly relied on only several hundred rapidly expanded clones derived from non-depleted graft cells.

The receptor's source is a male patient younger than 18 who had a stem cell transplant for acute lymphoblastic leukemia, so the T cells may come from the graft donor. The sample consisted of PBMCs, mostly from graft donor cells, taken 180 days after TCRalphabeta/CD19-depleted stem cell transplant. The sequence is built from TRBV7-6 and TRBJ1-4, with TRBD1 tentatively as D gene (5 bases match). The CDR3 is CASSGGEKLFF. The DNA sequence reads TGTGCCAGCAGCGGGGGGGAAAAACTGTTTTTT.